These T cell receptor beta chains were read from a single sample in a study of molecular identifiers for immune sequencing clone quantification. One entry per CDR3 protein results from TCRdb running MiXCR on the PCR reads. This sample has around 460,000 distinct CDR3 sequences; less than 30% occur once, and the top ten carry 0.7% to 0.9%. The sequencing sample was made of naive CD8+ T cells from blood, with Jurkat cell RNA spiked in. These receptors were obtained from a human donor in good health. Some libraries in this study had Jurkat cell RNA spiked in. Each CDR3 is given with its conserved first and last residue. The D gene is left open where the match is weak. Not all rows give a size; the values are once, few, many and, for expanded clones, a class.

once	TRBV19	TRBJ1-5	.	TGTGCCAGTAGTATAGTTCCCGTCGGGGCAGCCAATCAGCCCCAGCATTTT	CASSIVPVGAANQPQHF
.	TRBV24-1	TRBJ2-1	.	TGTGCCACCAGTGACGTTGACACCAACAATGAGCAGTTCTTC	CATSDVDTNNEQFF
few	TRBV13	TRBJ2-7	.	TGTGCCAGCAGCCGGGACTCTAATTGGGAGCAGTACTTC	CASSRDSNWEQYF
many	TRBV7-2	TRBJ2-3	.	TGTGCCAGCAGCTTGGACCTTACAGGGAACGTCGGCACAGATACGCAGTATTTT	CASSLDLTGNVGTDTQYF
.	TRBV4-1	TRBJ2-7	TRBD2	TGCGCCAGCAGCCAAGTAAGCGGGGGTCATACTCTCTACGAGCAGTACTTC	CASSQVSGGHTLYEQYF
.	TRBV20-1	TRBJ2-7	.	TGCAGTGCTCCGCTTTTCCGGGGAACATACGAGCAGTACTTC	CSAPLFRGTYEQYF
.	TRBV7-9	TRBJ1-1	TRBD1	TGTGCCAGCAGCCGTTCCGGACAGGGGAACACTGAAGCTTTCTTT	CASSRSGQGNTEAFF
many	TRBV5-1	TRBJ1-1	.	TGCGCCAGCAGCTTGGCGGGAGGGGAGACTGAAGCTTTCTTT	CASSLAGGETEAFF
few	TRBV6-2/TRBV6-3	TRBJ2-7	.	TGTGCCAGCAGAAGCTCCTACGAGCAGTACTTC	CASRSSYEQYF
many	TRBV5-1	TRBJ1-1	.	TGCGCCAGCAGCTTGCAGGGTTGGGGAACTGAAGCTTTCTTT	CASSLQGWGTEAFF
.	TRBV3-1	TRBJ2-3	.	TGTGCCAGCAGCGGGTTGTTATTAAACACAGATACGCAGTATTTT	CASSGLLLNTDTQYF
many	TRBV27	TRBJ1-1	.	TGTGCCAGTAAGACAGGGAACACTGAAGCTTTCTTT	CASKTGNTEAFF
many	TRBV11-2	TRBJ2-1	.	TGTGCCAGCAGCTTAGCCCCCGGGACTGAGTACAATGAGCAGTTCTTC	CASSLAPGTEYNEQFF
many	TRBV27	TRBJ1-5	TRBD1	TGTGCCAGCAGTGCAACCGGACAGGCAATTTTTCCCAATCAGCCCCAGCATTTT	CASSATGQAIFPNQPQHF
.	TRBV19	TRBJ2-7	TRBD1	TGTGCCAGTAGCGACCGGGACAGGATTTACGAGCAGTACTTC	CASSDRDRIYEQYF
.	TRBV5-6	TRBJ2-7	.	TGTGCCAGCAGCTTGGGTAGACTTCTCCTCTACGAGCAGTACTTC	CASSLGRLLLYEQYF
.	TRBV27	TRBJ2-2	TRBD1	TGTGCCAGCAGAACCACAGGGGGCAGGTACACCGGGGAGCTGTTTTTT	CASRTTGGRYTGELFF
few	TRBV4-1	TRBJ2-2	.	TGCGCCAGCAGCCAAGAACGGGGTACCGGGGAGCTGTTTTTT	CASSQERGTGELFF
.	TRBV13	TRBJ1-2	TRBD1	TGTGCCAGCAGCTTAGACAGGGGGCCCTCTGGCTGCACCTTC	CASSLDRGPSGCTF
many	TRBV5-1	TRBJ2-7	TRBD1	TGCGCCAGCAGCTTGACCGGACAGGGCCTGGGGGAGCAGTACTTC	CASSLTGQGLGEQYF
.	TRBV20-1	TRBJ2-7	.	TGCAGTGCTAGGCCGACAGCCCAGGTAGGCTACGAGCAGTACTTC	CSARPTAQVGYEQYF
few	TRBV27	TRBJ2-7	TRBD2	TGTGCCAGCAGTTTGTGGGGGGGGGACGGGGCCTACGAGCAGTACTTC	CASSLWGGDGAYEQYF
.	TRBV19	TRBJ2-1	.	TGTGCCAGTAGTACGGGCCCCGGGTACTACAATGAGCAGTTCTTC	CASSTGPGYYNEQFF
.	TRBV12-3/TRBV12-4	TRBJ2-1	.	TGTGCCAGCAGCTTAGAGGTGGGGGTATGGCAGTTCTTC	CASSLEVGVWQFF
many	TRBV27	TRBJ2-3	.	TGTGCCAGCAGTCGCCTTAAGGATACGCAGTATTTT	CASSRLKDTQYF
.	TRBV10-3	TRBJ1-1	.	TGTGCCATCAGTGAGGGGCAGGGATTGAACACTGAAGCTTTCTTT	CAISEGQGLNTEAFF
few	TRBV7-9	TRBJ2-5	TRBD1	TGTGCCAGCAGCGGAACAGGGGGCCACCAAGAGACCCAGTACTTC	CASSGTGGHQETQYF
few	TRBV19	TRBJ2-5	.	TGTGCCAGTAGTATAGCTGGTGAGACCCAGTACTTC	CASSIAGETQYF
.	TRBV4-1	TRBJ1-6	.	TGCGCCAGCAGCCCCCGCGGGACCAAAAATTCACCCCTCCACTTT	CASSPRGTKNSPLHF
.	TRBV19	TRBJ2-4	TRBD2	TGTGCCAGTAGTATAGGCCCTACTAGCGGGGTAAACATTCAGTACTTC	CASSIGPTSGVNIQYF
.	TRBV13	TRBJ2-7	TRBD2	TGTGCCAGCACCCCGGGACTAGCGTCCTACGAGCGGTACTTC	CASTPGLASYERYF
few	TRBV3-1	TRBJ1-6	TRBD1	TGTGCCAGCAGCCAAGCTGGGACAGGGGGCCGTTCACCCCTCCACTTT	CASSQAGTGGRSPLHF
few	TRBV19	TRBJ2-7	.	TGTGCCAGTAGTATCCGGGGACATATGGAGCAGTACTTC	CASSIRGHMEQYF
.	TRBV7-2	TRBJ1-2	.	TGTGCCAGCAGCTTAGGTGGGACCCCGGGGAGAGGCTACACCTTC	CASSLGGTPGRGYTF
few	TRBV28	TRBJ2-7	TRBD1	TGTGCCAGCAGTTTAACAGGACAGGGGCACTACGAGCAGTACTTC	CASSLTGQGHYEQYF
few	TRBV9	TRBJ2-3	TRBD2	TGTGCCAGCAGCGAGAGCGGGAGCCCAGATACGCAGTATTTT	CASSESGSPDTQYF
few	TRBV6-5	TRBJ2-7	.	TGTGCCAGCAGTTACTCTGGGGACGGAACATCCTACGAGCAGTACTTC	CASSYSGDGTSYEQYF
few	TRBV20-1	TRBJ2-7	TRBD2	TGCAGCGCGAGCCAGCGGGAGCACGAGCAGTACTTC	CSASQREHEQYF
many	TRBV5-1	TRBJ2-7	TRBD1	TGCGCCAGCAGCGGGGGACAGGGGACCTACGAGCAGTACTTC	CASSGGQGTYEQYF
many	TRBV29-1	TRBJ1-1	.	TGCAGCGTCTTTAAAATGAACACTGAAGCTTTCTTT	CSVFKMNTEAFF
.	TRBV13	TRBJ2-5	TRBD2	TGTGCCAGCAGCCCCCCGCTAGCGGGAGGGCCAGGAGAGACCCAGTACTTC	CASSPPLAGGPGETQYF
many	TRBV12-3/TRBV12-4	TRBJ2-7	.	TGTGCCAGCAGTCCCGGGGCGGCGAGCTCCTACGAGCAGTACTTC	CASSPGAASSYEQYF
.	TRBV7-9	TRBJ2-3	.	TGTGCCAGCCGCTTAACGGGGGAGAGCACAGATACGCAGTATTTT	CASRLTGESTDTQYF
.	TRBV4-3	TRBJ2-6	TRBD2	TGCGCCAGCAGCGGGGGGGGACTAGCGGGAGCTGGGGCCAACGTCCTGACTTTC	CASSGGGLAGAGANVLTF
few	TRBV11-2	TRBJ2-1	TRBD2	TGTGCCAGCAGCTTAGTTGCCTTCAGCGGGGGGGCCCTCTACAATGAGCAGTTCTTC	CASSLVAFSGGALYNEQFF
few	TRBV6-2/TRBV6-3	TRBJ2-2	.	TGTGCCAGCAGTTACAAGGTCACCGGGGAGCTGTTTTTT	CASSYKVTGELFF
few	TRBV6-1	TRBJ1-5	TRBD1	TGTGCCAGCAGTGAAGCGTCGTTGGGAGGGGGCCAGCCCCAGCATTTT	CASSEASLGGGQPQHF
.	TRBV7-6	TRBJ2-6	TRBD1	TGTGCCAGCAGCTTAGTGGGGACAGGGGGCGCTGGGGCCAACGTCCTGACTTTC	CASSLVGTGGAGANVLTF
many	TRBV7-9	TRBJ1-5	TRBD1	TGTGCCAGCAGCCTGGGACAGGGGGCTGGAGGGCCCCAGCATTTT	CASSLGQGAGGPQHF
few	TRBV20-1	TRBJ2-1	TRBD2	TGCAGTGCTAGCAGGACTAGCGGGGACTTGGATGAGCAGTTCTTC	CSASRTSGDLDEQFF
few	TRBV5-1	TRBJ2-7	.	TGCGCCAGGGGACCCGACAGCTCCTACGAGCAGTACTTC	CARGPDSSYEQYF
many	TRBV5-4	TRBJ2-3	.	TGTGCCAGCAGCTTGGCCGATCTTAACACAGATACGCAGTATTTT	CASSLADLNTDTQYF
few	TRBV12-3/TRBV12-4	TRBJ1-1	.	TGTGCCAGCAGTCTTGGGAGGGGAGCTTTCTTT	CASSLGRGAFF
few	TRBV20-1	TRBJ1-3	TRBD1	TGCAGTGCTCGGGACAGGCCGAACTCTGGAAACACCATATATTTT	CSARDRPNSGNTIYF
few	TRBV19	TRBJ2-7	.	TGTGCCAGTAGTACAGGGGTGGGCTACGAGCAGTACTTC	CASSTGVGYEQYF
.	TRBV12-3/TRBV12-4	TRBJ2-1	.	TGTGCCAGCAGTAACACTAGACCCTCCTACAATGAGCAGTTCTTC	CASSNTRPSYNEQFF